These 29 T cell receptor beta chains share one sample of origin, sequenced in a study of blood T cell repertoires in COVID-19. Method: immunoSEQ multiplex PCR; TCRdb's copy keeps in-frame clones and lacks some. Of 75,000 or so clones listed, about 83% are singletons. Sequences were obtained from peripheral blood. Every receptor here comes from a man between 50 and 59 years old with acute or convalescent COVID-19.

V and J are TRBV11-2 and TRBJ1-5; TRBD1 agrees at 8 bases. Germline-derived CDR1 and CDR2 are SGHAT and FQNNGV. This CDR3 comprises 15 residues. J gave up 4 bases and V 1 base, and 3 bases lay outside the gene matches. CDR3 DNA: TGTGCCAGCAGCTTAGGCACAGGGGGGAATCAGCCCCAGCATTTT. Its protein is CASSLGTGGNQPQHF.

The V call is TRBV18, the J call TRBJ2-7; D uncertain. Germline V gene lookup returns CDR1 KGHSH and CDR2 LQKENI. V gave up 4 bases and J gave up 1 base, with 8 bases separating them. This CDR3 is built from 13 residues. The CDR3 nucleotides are TGTGCCAGCTCACTAGGCAGGTCCTACGAGCAGTACTTC. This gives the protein CASSLGRSYEQYF.

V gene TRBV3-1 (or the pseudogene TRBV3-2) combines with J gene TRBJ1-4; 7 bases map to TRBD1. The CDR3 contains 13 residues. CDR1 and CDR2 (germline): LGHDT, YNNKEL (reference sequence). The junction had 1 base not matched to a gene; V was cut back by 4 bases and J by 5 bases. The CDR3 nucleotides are TGTGCCAGCAGCCTGACAGGGAATGAAAAACTGTTTTTT. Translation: CASSLTGNEKLFF.

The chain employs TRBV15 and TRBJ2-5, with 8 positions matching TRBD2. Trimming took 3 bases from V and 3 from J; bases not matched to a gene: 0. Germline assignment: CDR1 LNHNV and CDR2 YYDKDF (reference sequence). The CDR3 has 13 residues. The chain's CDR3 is CATSRRGEETQYF. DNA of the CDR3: TGTGCCACCAGCAGGCGGGGGGAAGAGACCCAGTACTTC.

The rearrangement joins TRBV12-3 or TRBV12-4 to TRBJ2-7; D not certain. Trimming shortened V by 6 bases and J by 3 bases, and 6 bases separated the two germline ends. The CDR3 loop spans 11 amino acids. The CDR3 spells CASSPGYEQYF. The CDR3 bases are TGTGCCAGCAGCCCAGGCTACGAGCAGTACTTC.

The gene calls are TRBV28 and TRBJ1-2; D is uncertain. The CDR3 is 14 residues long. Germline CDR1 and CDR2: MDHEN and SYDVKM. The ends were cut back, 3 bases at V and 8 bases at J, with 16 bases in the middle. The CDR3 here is CASSLDRGSGGYTF. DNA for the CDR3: TGTGCCAGCAGTTTGGACCGGGGATCGGGAGGCTACACCTTC.

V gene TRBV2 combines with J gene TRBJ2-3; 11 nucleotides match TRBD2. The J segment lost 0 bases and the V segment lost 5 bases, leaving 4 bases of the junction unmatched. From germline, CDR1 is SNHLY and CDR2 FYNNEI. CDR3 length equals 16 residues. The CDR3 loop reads CASSFSGGASTDTQYF. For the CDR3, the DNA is TGTGCCAGCAGTTTTAGCGGGGGGGCAAGCACAGATACGCAGTATTTT. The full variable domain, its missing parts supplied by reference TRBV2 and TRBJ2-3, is EPEVTQTPSHQVTQMGQEVILRCVPISNHLYFYWYRQILGQKVEFLVSFYNNEISEKSEIFDDQFSVERPDGSNFTLKIRSTKLEDSAMYFCASSFSGGASTDTQYFGPGTRLTVL.

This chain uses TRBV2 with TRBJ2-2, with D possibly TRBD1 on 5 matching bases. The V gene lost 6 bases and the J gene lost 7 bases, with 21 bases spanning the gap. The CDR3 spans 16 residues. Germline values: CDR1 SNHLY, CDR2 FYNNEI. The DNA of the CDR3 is TGTGCCAGCAGATTGCAGGGTCCCGTCATGAACGGGGAGCTGTTTTTT. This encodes CASRLQGPVMNGELFF.

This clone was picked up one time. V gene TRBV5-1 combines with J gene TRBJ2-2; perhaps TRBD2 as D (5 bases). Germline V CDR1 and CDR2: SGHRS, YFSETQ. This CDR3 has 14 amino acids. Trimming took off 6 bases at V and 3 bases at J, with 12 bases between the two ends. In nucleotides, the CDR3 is TGCGCCAGCACCACCGAGGGAGACACCGGGGAGCTGTTTTTT. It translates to CASTTEGDTGELFF. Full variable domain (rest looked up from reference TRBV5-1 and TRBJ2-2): KAGVTQTPRYLIKTRGQQVTLSCSPISGHRSVSWYQQTPGQGLQFLFEYFSETQRNKGNFPGRFSGRQFSNSRSEMNVSTLELGDSALYLCASTTEGDTGELFFGEGSRLTVL.

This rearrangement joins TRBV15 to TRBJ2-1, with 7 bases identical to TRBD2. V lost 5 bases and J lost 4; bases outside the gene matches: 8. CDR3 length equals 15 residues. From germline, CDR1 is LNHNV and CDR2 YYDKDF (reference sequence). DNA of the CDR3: TGTGCCACCAGCCCTCTCGGAGCGGGGTACAATGAGCAGTTCTTC. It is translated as CATSPLGAGYNEQFF.

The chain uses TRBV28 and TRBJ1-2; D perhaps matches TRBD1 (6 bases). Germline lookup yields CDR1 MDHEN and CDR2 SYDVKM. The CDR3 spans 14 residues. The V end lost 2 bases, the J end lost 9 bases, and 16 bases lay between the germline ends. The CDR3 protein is CASSLNPGGGSYTF. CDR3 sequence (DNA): TGTGCCAGCAGTTTAAACCCGGGCGGGGGCAGCTACACCTTC.

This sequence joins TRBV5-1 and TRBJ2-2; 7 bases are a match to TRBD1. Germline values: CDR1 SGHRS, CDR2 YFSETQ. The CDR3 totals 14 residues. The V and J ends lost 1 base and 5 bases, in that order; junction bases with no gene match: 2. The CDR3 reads CASSLSGGTGELFF. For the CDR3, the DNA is TGCGCCAGCAGCTTGTCAGGGGGTACCGGGGAGCTGTTTTTT. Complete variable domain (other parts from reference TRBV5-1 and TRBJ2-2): KAGVTQTPRYLIKTRGQQVTLSCSPISGHRSVSWYQQTPGQGLQFLFEYFSETQRNKGNFPGRFSGRQFSNSRSEMNVSTLELGDSALYLCASSLSGGTGELFFGEGSRLTVL.

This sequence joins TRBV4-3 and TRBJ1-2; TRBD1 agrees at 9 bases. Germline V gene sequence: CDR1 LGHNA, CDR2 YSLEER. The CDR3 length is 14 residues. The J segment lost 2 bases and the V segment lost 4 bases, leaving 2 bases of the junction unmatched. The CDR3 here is CASSPGQGNYGYTF. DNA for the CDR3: TGCGCCAGCAGCCCGGGACAGGGAAACTATGGCTACACCTTC.

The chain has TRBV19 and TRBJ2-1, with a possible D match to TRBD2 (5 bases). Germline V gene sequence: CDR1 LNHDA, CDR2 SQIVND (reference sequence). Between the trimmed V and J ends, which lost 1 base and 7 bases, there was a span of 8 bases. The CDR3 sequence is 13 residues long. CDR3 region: CASSIGRRNEQFF. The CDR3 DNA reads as TGTGCCAGTAGTATAGGGCGGAGGAATGAGCAGTTCTTC.

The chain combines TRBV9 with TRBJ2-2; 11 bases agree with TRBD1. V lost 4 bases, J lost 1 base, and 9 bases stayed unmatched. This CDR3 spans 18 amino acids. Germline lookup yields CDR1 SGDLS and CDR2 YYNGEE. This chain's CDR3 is CASSLRMGQGGNTGELFF. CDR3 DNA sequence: TGTGCCAGCAGCCTCCGGATGGGACAGGGGGGGAACACCGGGGAGCTGTTTTTT. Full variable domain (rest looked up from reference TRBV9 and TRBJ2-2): DSGVTQTPKHLITATGQRVTLRCSPRSGDLSVYWYQQSLDQGLQFLIQYYNGEERAKGNILERFSAQQFPDLHSELNLSSLELGDSALYFCASSLRMGQGGNTGELFFGEGSRLTVL.

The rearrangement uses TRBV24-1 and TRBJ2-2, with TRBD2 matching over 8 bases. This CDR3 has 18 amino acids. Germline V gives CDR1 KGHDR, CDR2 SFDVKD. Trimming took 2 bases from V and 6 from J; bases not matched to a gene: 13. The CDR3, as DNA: TGTGCCACCAGTGATTCCCTCGGGGGGGAGGGCCGGCCCGGGGAGCTGTTTTTT. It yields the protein CATSDSLGGEGRPGELFF.

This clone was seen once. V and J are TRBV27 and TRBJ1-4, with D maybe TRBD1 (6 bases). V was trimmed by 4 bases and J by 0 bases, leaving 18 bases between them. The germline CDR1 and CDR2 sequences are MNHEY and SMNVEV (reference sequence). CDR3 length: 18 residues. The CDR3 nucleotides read TGTGCCAGCAGTTCACTACCTGGACAGTTTGCAACTAATGAAAAACTGTTTTTT. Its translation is CASSSLPGQFATNEKLFF.

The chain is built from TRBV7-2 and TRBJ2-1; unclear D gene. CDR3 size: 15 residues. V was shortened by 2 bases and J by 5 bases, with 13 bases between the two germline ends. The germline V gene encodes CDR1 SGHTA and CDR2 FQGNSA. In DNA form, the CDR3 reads TGTGCCAGCAGCTTAACTTCTGGGCGTCACAATGAGCAGTTCTTC. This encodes CASSLTSGRHNEQFF.

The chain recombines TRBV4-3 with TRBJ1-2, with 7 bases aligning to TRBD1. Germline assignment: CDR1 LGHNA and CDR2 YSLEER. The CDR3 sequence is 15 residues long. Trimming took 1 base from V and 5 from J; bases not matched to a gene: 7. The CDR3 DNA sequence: TGCGCCAGCAGCCAAGTTCAGGGGGGCGCGTATGGCTACACCTTC. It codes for CASSQVQGGAYGYTF.

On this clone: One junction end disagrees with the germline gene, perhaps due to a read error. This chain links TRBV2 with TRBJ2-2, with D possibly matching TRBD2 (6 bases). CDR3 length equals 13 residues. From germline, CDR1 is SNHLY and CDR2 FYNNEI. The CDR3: CASRRENSGELFF. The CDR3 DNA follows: TGTGCCAGCAGGCGGGAAAACAGCGGGGAGCTGTTTTTT.

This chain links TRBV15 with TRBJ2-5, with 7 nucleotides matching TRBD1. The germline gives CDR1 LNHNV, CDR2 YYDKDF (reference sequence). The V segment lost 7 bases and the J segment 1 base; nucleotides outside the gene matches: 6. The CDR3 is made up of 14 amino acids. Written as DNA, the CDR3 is TGTGCCACCAAAGAGGGGGCGGGCCAAGAGACCCAGTACTTC. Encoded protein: CATKEGAGQETQYF.

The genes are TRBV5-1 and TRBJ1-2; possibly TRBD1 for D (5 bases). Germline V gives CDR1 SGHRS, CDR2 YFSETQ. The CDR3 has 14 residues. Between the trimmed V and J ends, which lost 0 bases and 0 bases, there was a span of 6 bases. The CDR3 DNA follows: TGCGCCAGCAGCTTGGAAGGGGCTAACTATGGCTACACCTTC. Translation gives CASSLEGANYGYTF.

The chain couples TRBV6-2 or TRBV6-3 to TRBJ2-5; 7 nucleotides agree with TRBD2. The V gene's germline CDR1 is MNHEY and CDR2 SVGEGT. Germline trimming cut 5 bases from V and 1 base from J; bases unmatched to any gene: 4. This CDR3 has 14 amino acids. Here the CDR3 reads CASSPSGAQETQYF. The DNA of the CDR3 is TGTGCCAGCAGTCCAAGCGGGGCCCAAGAGACCCAGTACTTC.

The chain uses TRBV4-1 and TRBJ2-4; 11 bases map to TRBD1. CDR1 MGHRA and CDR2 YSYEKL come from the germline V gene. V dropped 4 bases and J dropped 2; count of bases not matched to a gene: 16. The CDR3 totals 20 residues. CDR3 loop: CASSPSGQGAVQPSKNIQYF. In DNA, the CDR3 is TGCGCCAGCAGCCCATCAGGACAGGGGGCAGTCCAACCTTCCAAAAACATTCAGTACTTC.

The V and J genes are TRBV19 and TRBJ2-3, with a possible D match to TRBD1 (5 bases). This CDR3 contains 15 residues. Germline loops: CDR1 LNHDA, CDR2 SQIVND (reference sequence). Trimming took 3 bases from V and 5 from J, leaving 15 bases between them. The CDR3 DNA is TGTGCCAGTAGTATTAGGGGCGGATTGGTAGATACGCAGTATTTT. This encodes CASSIRGGLVDTQYF.

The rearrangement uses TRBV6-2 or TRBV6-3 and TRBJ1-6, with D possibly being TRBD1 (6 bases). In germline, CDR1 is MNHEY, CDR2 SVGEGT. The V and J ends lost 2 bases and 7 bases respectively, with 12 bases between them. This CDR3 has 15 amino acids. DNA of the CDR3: TGTGCCAGCAGTTACCCAGGGGTGAAAAATTCACCCCTCCACTTT. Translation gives CASSYPGVKNSPLHF.

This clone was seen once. CDR3: CSVLNSGDRGADTQYF. As DNA, the CDR3 is TGCAGCGTTTTGAATAGTGGGGACAGGGGCGCAGATACGCAGTATTTT. The rearrangement uses TRBV29-1 and TRBJ2-3; 10 bases line up with TRBD1. CDR1 SQVTM and CDR2 ANQGSEA come from the germline V gene. The length of the CDR3 is 16 residues. J gave up 4 bases and V 5 bases, and 12 bases lay outside the gene matches.

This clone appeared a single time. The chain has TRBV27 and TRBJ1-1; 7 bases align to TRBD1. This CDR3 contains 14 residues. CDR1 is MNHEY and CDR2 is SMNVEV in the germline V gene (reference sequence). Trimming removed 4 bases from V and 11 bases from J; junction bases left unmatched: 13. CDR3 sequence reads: CASSSRGGAGVAFF. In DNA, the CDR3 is TGTGCCAGCAGTTCCCGAGGGGGCGCAGGTGTGGCTTTCTTT.

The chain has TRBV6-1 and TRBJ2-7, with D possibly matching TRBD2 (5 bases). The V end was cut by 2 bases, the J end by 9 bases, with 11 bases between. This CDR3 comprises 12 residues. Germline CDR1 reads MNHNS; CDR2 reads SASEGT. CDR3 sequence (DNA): TGTGCCAGCAGTGAATTAACTCGGGGGCAGTACTTC. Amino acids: CASSELTRGQYF.